Listed here are 7 T cell receptor beta chains from one sample, sequenced in a study of shared clonotypes between healthy human individuals. Some clones are missing from TCRdb's copy, which holds only in-frame ones; the method was immunoSEQ multiplex PCR. This sample has about 180,000 clones; about 93% occur once, and the top ten carry 0.067%. The sample comprised naive CD4+ T cells sorted from blood. The sample's subset: CD45RA+ positively selected. The receptors here all came from a woman between 25 and 40 years old in good health.

The chain joins TRBV27 to TRBJ2-3, with D possibly being TRBD2 (6 bases). Germline V CDR1 and CDR2: MNHEY, SMNVEV (reference sequence). V was shortened by 6 bases and J by 2 bases, with 15 bases between the two germline ends. This CDR3 is built from 15 residues. CDR3: CASSTLARDTDTQYF. CDR3 DNA sequence: TGTGCCAGCAGCACCTTGGCGCGGGACACAGATACGCAGTATTTT.

This chain joins TRBV19 and TRBJ2-1; 7 positions agree with TRBD2. This CDR3 is 18 amino acids long. With V trimmed by 5 bases and J by 2 bases, 15 bases remained unmatched. The V gene's germline CDR1 is LNHDA and CDR2 SQIVND (reference sequence). CDR3 bases: TGTGCCAGTAGTGCCTCACCACTAGCGTTTACGACCTACAATGAGCAGTTCTTC. Translation gives CASSASPLAFTTYNEQFF.

The rearrangement links TRBV19 to TRBJ2-7, with D hard to call. This CDR3 is 13 amino acids long. Trimming removed 5 bases at V and 6 bases at J, with 14 bases between. CDR1 LNHDA and CDR2 SQIVND come from the germline V gene (reference sequence). CDR3 residues: CASSPLTLAEQYF. Written as DNA, the CDR3 is TGTGCCAGTAGTCCGCTCACTCTGGCCGAGCAGTACTTC. Filled out from reference TRBV19 and TRBJ2-7, the complete variable domain reads DGGITQSPKYLFRKEGQNVTLSCEQNLNHDAMYWYRQDPGQGLRLIYYSQIVNDFQKGDIAEGYSVSREKKESFPLTVTSAQKNPTAFYLCASSPLTLAEQYFGPGTRLTVT.

V usage is TRBV7-8 and J usage is TRBJ2-7; 8 nucleotides match TRBD1. The CDR3 length is 15 residues. Germline V CDR1 and CDR2: SGHVS, FQNEAQ. J gave up 9 bases and V 1 base, and 11 bases lay outside the gene matches. The CDR3 bases are TGTGCCAGCAGCTTAGTAGGACAGGGATCTATGGGGCAGTACTTC. Protein: CASSLVGQGSMGQYF.

The rearrangement joins TRBV6-5 to TRBJ2-7; 7 bases agree with TRBD1. Germline V CDR1 and CDR2: MNHEY, SVGAGI. The CDR3 extends over 14 amino acids. V lost 7 bases to trimming and J lost 2 bases; unmatched junction nucleotides: 8. Here the CDR3 reads CASNDLGQTYEQYF. As DNA, the CDR3 is TGTGCCAGCAACGATCTGGGACAGACCTACGAGCAGTACTTC.

The chain recombines TRBV7-9 with TRBJ2-3; D call uncertain. The germline V gene has CDR1 SEHNR and CDR2 FQNEAQ (reference sequence). The CDR3 loop spans 15 amino acids. V was pared by 1 base and J by 2 bases, with 10 bases between. CDR3 bases: TGTGCCAGCAGCTTAGGTCTGACAATCACAGATACGCAGTATTTT. This sequence encodes CASSLGLTITDTQYF. The whole variable domain, filled in from reference TRBV7-9 and TRBJ2-3, reads DTGVSQNPRHKITKRGQNVTFRCDPISEHNRLYWYRQTLGQGPEFLTYFQNEAQLEKSRLLSDRFSAERPKGSFSTLEIQRTEQGDSAMYLCASSLGLTITDTQYFGPGTRLTVL.

CDR3 region: CASRGTDNYGYTF. The CDR3 nucleotides are TGTGCCAGCAGAGGAACGGATAACTATGGCTACACCTTC. The V and J genes are TRBV2 and TRBJ1-2; D ambiguous. The ends were cut back, 6 bases at V and 1 base at J, with 9 bases in the middle. This CDR3 has 13 amino acids. Germline CDR1 SNHLY, CDR2 FYNNEI.